This T cell receptor beta chain originates from a study of PD-1 blockade in classical Hodgkin lymphoma. Study information: It was nivolumab at 3 mg/kg, given intravenously every 2 weeks, that patients received.

In every patient, relapse followed autologous stem cell transplantation, while exposure to brentuximab vedotin differed. Best outcomes ranged across complete response, partial response and progressive disease. Study-wide results and limits: CD8+ TCR diversity did not rise significantly by C4D1, unlike CD4+. Relative to healthy donors, newly diagnosed patients reportedly had lower baseline TCR diversity, which was reported as lower still in relapsed/refractory patients.

The CDR3 extends over 15 amino acids. Trimming pared 6 bases from V and 0 bases from J, leaving 14 bases between. CDR1 is KGHSH, CDR2 LQKENI, per germline. This clone appeared a single time. What it binds is not known. Clones were sequenced by immunoSEQ multiplex PCR, and TCRdb holds only the in-frame ones, with some missing. The sample lists approximately 11,000 clones, approximately 80% occurring once. The J gene is TRBJ2-5, the V gene TRBV18; D might be TRBD1 (6 bases). The receptor's source is a human donor with classical Hodgkin lymphoma. The material was peripheral blood mononuclear cells (PBMCs), obtained before the second cycle of nivolumab. CDR3 residues: CASSLQRGYQETQYF. DNA of the CDR3: TGTGCCAGCTCTCTCCAGAGGGGGTACCAAGAGACCCAGTACTTC.